The clone carrying this T cell receptor beta chain was found a few times. This specimen comes from a study of CD8+ T cells in alopecia areata. Germline CDR1 SQVTM, CDR2 ANQGSEA. The CDR3 totals 14 residues. After removal of 6 bases from V and 3 bases from J, the junction contained 9 bases not matched to a gene. Investigators isolated RNA and reverse transcribed it into cDNA to act as the sequencing template. Clones were read by immunoSEQ multiplex PCR, and TCRdb kept only the in-frame ones, dropping some. Altogether 150,000 or so clones are present, about 60% being singletons, with the ten largest covering about 4.9%.

The TCR comes from a human donor in good health. The chain couples TRBV29-1 to TRBJ2-7; 9 nucleotides align to TRBD1. Sample: CD4+ T cells sorted from blood. CDR3 protein: CSVAGGGQGYEQYF. As DNA, the CDR3 is TGCAGCGTCGCTGGTGGGGGACAGGGCTACGAGCAGTACTTC.